A single T cell receptor beta chain is shown here with its context. Its antigen is unknown. Per-base quality was not reported, and no clone a single base away is much larger than it. The data stem from a study of blood T cell repertoires in COVID-19 (TCRdb year 2020). For the study in its entirety: Samples from collaborators originated in the United States, Italy and Spain and spanned both the acute and convalescent phases of COVID-19. The material from the prospective study consisted of cDNA or gDNA derived from T cells, B-cell-depleted T cells, or PBMCs. Deeply sampled blood TCRbeta repertoires from subjects exposed to, actively infected with, or recovered from COVID-19 were included in the dataset. The repertoires were made available in a free public database intended to serve as a resource for research on the immune response to SARS-CoV-2. The samples were drawn from two sources: the first 160 participants of the ongoing ImmuneRACE study, and over 1,000 subjects contributed by 6 global collaborators. A de-identified subject ID, COVID-19 status, age in years and sex were almost always included in the sample metadata. Where available, HLA class I and class II types were obtained from metadata supplied by the sample provider rather than from assay-based typing.

The collaborating institutions used their own protocols to collect whole blood in K2EDTA tubes. For TCRbeta analysis, collaborators shipped samples as frozen whole blood, isolated PBMCs, or DNA extracted from either of those sample types. TCRbeta CDR3 regions were amplified from genomic DNA by means of the immunoSEQ Assay, a bias-controlled multiplex PCR. On the authors' methods: Within the assay, amplification of reference gene primers was used to estimate how many nucleated cells each sample contained. To quantify the absolute abundance of each unique TCRbeta CDR3 rearrangement, sequence reads were collapsed and filtered. For each sample, productive Simpson clonality was calculated as the square root of Simpson's diversity index over productive rearrangements. TCRdb carries this immuneACCESS record with in-frame sequences only. Its versions omit some clonotypes, under half of them owing to an unresolved V gene in the studies checked, with the rest unexplained. V and J calls and clone size follow that table, whereas D and trimming were derived from the DNA. This sample has about 320,000 clones in its table, and around four fifths of those were observed once. Roughly 1.1% of the sample is taken by the ten largest.

Relative to germline, V is 2 bases shorter and J is 1 base shorter, with 12 bases between their ends. As encoded in the germline V gene, CDR1 is MGHRA while CDR2 is YSYEKL. Counted from cysteine to phenylalanine, this CDR3 has 16 amino acids. Kept here is only the CDR3 DNA, which spans 48 bases and is read in frame from base 1. Here is what the overall study found, with its caveats: The quantity of clinical and demographic metadata differed by source and by participant and was supplied without curation.

Recombination linked TRBV4-1 to TRBJ1-3; a weak D assignment points to TRBD1 (5 bases agree). The sequenced sample consisted of peripheral blood. The TCR comes from a woman in her fifties or sixties with acute or convalescent COVID-19. The base sequence is TGCGCCAGCAGCCAACCGGGGGGAATGTCTGGAAACACCATATATTTT. This translates into CASSQPGGMSGNTIYF.